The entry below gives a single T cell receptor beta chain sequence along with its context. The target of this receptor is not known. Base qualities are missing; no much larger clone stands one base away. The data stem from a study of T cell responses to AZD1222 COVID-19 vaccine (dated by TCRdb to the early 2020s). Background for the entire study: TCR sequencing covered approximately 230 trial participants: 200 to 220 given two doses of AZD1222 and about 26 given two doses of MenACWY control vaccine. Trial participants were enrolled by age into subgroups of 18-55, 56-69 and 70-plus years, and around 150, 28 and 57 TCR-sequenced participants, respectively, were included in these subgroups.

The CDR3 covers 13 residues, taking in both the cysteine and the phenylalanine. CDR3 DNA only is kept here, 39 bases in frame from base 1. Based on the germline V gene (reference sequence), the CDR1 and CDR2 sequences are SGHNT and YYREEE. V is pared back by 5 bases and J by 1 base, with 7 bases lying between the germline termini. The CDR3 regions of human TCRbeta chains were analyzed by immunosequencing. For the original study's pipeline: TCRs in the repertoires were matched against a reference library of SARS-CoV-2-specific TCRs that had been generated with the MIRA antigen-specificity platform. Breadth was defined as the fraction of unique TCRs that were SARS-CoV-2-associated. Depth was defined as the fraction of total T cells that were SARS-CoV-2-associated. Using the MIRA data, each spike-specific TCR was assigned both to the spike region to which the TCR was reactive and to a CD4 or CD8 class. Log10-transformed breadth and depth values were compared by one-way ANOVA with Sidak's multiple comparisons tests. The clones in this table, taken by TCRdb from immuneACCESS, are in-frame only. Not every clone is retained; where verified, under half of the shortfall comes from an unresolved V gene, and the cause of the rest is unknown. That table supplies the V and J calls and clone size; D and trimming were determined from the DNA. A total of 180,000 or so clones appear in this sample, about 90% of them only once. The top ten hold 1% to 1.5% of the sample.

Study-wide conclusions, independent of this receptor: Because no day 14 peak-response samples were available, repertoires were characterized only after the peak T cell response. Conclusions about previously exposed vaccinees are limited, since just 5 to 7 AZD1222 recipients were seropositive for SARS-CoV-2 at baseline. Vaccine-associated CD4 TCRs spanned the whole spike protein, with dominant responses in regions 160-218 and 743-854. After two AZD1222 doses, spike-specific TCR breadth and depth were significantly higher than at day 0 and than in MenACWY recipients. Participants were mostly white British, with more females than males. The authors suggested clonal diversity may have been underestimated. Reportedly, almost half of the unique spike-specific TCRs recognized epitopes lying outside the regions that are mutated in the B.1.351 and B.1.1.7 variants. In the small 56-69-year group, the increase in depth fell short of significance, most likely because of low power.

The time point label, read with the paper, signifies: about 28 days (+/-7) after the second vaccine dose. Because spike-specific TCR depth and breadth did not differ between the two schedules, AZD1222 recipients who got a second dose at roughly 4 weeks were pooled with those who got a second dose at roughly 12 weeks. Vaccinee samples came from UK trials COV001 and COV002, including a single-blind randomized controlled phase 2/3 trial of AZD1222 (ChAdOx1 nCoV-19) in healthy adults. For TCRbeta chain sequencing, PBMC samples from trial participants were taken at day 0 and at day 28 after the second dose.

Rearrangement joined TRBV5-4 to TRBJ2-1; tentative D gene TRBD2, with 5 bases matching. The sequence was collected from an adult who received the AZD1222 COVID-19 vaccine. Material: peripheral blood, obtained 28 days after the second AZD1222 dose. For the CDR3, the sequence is CASSPGSYNEQFF. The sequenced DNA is TGTGCCAGCAGTCCGGGATCCTACAATGAGCAGTTCTTC.